These T cell receptor beta chains were read from a single sample in a study of Tregs in tolerant kidney transplant recipients. TCRdb's table, derived via immunoSEQ multiplex PCR, lists solely in-frame clones and lacks some. The sample lists under 300,000 clones, roughly 80% occurring once. The source material was CD4+ T cells from blood. All receptors derive from a human donor in good health. Each CDR3 is given without its conserved first and last residue.

v_call: TRBV18
j_call: TRBJ1-1
cdr3_aa: ASSRDRTNTEAF

v_call: TRBV11-2
j_call: TRBJ1-5
cdr3_aa: ASSLGSRQGRNQPQH

v_call: TRBV19
j_call: TRBJ1-2
cdr3_aa: ASRSGGGVYGYT

v_call: TRBV30
j_call: TRBJ2-7
cdr3_aa: AWARDRGYSEQY

v_call: TRBV6-5
j_call: TRBJ2-3
cdr3_aa: ASSYYGSGTDTQY

v_call: TRBV5-8
j_call: TRBJ2-1
cdr3_aa: ASSLDRQGLSSYNEQF

v_call: TRBV19
j_call: TRBJ2-7
cdr3_aa: ASSTLAGVRGEQY

v_call: TRBV6-1
j_call: TRBJ1-1
cdr3_aa: ASNPRGGVAF

v_call: TRBV19
j_call: TRBJ2-7
cdr3_aa: ASSTRTGDPYEQY

v_call: TRBV5-4
j_call: TRBJ2-7
cdr3_aa: ASSLGAGGEYEQY

v_call: TRBV18
j_call: TRBJ2-7
cdr3_aa: ASSPPTGTYEQY

v_call: TRBV7-9
j_call: TRBJ2-7
cdr3_aa: ASSPTGRYDGQY

v_call: TRBV6-6
j_call: TRBJ1-2
cdr3_aa: ASSRGRIDYGYT

v_call: TRBV7-3
j_call: TRBJ2-5
cdr3_aa: ASSPDRGRETQY

v_call: TRBV6-4
j_call: TRBJ2-3
cdr3_aa: ASRLTLSTDTQY